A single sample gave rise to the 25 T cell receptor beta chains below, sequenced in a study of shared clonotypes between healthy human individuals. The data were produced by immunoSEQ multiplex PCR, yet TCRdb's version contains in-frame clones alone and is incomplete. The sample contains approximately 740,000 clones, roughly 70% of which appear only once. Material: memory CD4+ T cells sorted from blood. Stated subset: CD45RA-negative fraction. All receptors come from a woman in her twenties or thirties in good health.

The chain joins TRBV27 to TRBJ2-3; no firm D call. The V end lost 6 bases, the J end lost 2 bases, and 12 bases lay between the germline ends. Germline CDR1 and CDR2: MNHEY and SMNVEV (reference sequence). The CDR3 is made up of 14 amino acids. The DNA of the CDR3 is TGTGCCAGCAGACCCTATTCATACACAGATACGCAGTATTTT. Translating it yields CASRPYSYTDTQYF.

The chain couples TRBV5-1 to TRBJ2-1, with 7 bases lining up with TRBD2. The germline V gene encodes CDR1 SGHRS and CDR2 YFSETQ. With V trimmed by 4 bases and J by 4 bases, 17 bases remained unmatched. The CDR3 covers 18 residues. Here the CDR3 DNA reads TGCGCCAGCAGCCAATCCACGCGGGAGAACCCCACTTACAATGAGCAGTTCTTC. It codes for CASSQSTRENPTYNEQFF.

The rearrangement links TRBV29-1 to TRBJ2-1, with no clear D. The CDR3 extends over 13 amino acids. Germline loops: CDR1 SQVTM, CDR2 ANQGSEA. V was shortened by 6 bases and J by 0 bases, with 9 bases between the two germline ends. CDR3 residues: CSVALSSYNEQFF. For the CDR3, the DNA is TGCAGCGTGGCTTTGAGCTCCTACAATGAGCAGTTCTTC.

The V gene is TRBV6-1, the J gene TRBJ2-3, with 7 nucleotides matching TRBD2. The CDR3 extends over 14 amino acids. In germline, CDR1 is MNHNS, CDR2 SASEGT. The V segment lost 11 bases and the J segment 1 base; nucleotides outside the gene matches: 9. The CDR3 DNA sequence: TGTGCCGCAGCTGACGCGGGGGGCACAGATACGCAGTATTTT. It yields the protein CAAADAGGTDTQYF.

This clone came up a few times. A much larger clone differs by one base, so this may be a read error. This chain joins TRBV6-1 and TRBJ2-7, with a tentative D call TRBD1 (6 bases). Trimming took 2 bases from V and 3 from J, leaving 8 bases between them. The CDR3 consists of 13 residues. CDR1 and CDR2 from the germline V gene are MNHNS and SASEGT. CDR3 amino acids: CASSETGIYEQYF. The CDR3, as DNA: TGTGCCAGCAGTGAAACAGGGATCTACGAGCAGTACTTC.

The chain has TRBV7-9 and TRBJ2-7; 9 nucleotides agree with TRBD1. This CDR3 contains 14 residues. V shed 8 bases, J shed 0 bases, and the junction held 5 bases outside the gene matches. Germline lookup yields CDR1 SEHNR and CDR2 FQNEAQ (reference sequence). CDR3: CASGTGQGSYEQYF. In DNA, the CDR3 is TGTGCCAGCGGTACGGGACAGGGCTCCTACGAGCAGTACTTC.

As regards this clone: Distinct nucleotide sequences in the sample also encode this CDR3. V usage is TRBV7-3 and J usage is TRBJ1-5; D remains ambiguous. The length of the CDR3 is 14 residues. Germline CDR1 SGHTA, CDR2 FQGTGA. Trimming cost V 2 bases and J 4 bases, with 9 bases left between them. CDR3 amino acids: CASSLEGGNQPQHF. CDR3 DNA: TGTGCCAGCAGCTTAGAGGGTGGGAATCAGCCCCAGCATTTT. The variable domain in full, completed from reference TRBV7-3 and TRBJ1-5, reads GAGVSQTPSNKVTEKGKYVELRCDPISGHTALYWYRQSLGQGPEFLIYFQGTGAADDSGLPNDRFFAVRPEGSVSTLKIQRTERGDSAVYLCASSLEGGNQPQHFGDGTRLSIL.

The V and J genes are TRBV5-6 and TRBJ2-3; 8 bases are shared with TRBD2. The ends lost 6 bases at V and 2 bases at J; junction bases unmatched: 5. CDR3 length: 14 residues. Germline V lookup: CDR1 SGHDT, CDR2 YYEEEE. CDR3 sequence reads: CASTSGGLTDTQYF. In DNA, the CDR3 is TGTGCCAGCACCTCGGGAGGGCTCACAGATACGCAGTATTTT. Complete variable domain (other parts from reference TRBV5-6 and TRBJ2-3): DAGVTQSPTHLIKTRGQQVTLRCSPKSGHDTVSWYQQALGQGPQFIFQYYEEEERQRGNFPDRFSGHQFPNYSSELNVNALLLGDSALYLCASTSGGLTDTQYFGPGTRLTVL.

Here the CDR3 reads CASSLAPGKGHEQYF. The CDR3 DNA reads as TGTGCCAGCAGCTTGGCCCCAGGGAAGGGCCACGAGCAGTACTTC. This rearrangement joins TRBV4-2 to TRBJ2-7, with a weak D call TRBD1 (5 bases). Trimming cost V 5 bases and J 5 bases, with 19 bases left between them. CDR1 is LGHNA and CDR2 is YNFKEQ in the germline V gene. This CDR3 has 15 residues.

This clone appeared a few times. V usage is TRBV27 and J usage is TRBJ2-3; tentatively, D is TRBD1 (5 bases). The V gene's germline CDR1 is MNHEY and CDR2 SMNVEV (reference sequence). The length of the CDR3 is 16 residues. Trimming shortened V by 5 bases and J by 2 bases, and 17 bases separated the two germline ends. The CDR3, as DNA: TGTGCCAGCAGTATTGTAGGGGCACACCTCACAGATACGCAGTATTTT. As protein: CASSIVGAHLTDTQYF.

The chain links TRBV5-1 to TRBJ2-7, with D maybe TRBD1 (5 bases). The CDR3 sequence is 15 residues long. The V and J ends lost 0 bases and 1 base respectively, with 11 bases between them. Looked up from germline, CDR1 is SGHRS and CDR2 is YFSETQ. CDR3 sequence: CASSLGQGRSYEQYF. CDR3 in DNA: TGCGCCAGCAGCTTGGGCCAGGGAAGGTCCTACGAGCAGTACTTC.

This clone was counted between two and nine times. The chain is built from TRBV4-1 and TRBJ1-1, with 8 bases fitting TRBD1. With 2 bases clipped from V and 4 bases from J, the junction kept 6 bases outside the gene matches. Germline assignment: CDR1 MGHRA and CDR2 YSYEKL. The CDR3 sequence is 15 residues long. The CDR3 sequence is CASSQPDREGTEAFF. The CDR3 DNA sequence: TGCGCCAGCAGCCAACCGGACAGGGAGGGCACTGAAGCTTTCTTT.

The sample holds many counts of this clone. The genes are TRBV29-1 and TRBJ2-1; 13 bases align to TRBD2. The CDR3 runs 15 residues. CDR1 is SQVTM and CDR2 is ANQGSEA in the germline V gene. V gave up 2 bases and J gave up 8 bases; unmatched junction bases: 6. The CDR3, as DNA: TGCAGCGTTGAATTTGTAGGACTAGCGGGAGATGAGCAGTTCTTC. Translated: CSVEFVGLAGDEQFF.

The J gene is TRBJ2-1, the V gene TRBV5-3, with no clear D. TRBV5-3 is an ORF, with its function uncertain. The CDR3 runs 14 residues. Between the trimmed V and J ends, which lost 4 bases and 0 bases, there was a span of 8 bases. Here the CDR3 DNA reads TGTGCCAGAAGCCTTGGTTGCTCCTACAATGAGCAGTTCTTC. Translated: CARSLGCSYNEQFF.

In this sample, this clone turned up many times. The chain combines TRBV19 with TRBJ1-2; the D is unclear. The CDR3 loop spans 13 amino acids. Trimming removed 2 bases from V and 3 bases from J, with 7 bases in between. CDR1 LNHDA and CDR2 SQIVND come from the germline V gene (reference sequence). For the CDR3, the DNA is TGTGCCAGTAGTATAACAGACCACTATGGCTACACCTTC. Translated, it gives CASSITDHYGYTF.

Written as DNA, the CDR3 is TGTGCCAGTAGTATACCCGACAGGGCCGGGGAGCTGTTTTTT. Translating it yields CASSIPDRAGELFF. V is TRBV19 and J is TRBJ2-2, with 7 bases matching TRBD1. The CDR3 loop spans 14 amino acids. Germline V CDR1 and CDR2: LNHDA, SQIVND (reference sequence). The trim removed 2 bases at V and 6 bases at J, leaving 3 bases unmatched.

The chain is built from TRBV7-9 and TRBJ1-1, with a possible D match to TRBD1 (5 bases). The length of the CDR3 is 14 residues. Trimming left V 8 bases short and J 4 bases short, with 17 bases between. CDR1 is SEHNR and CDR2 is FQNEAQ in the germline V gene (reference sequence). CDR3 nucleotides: TGTGCCAGCTCCGGGGGGGAGGGGATCACTGAAGCTTTCTTT. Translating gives CASSGGEGITEAFF.

DNA for the CDR3: TGTGCCAGCAGTTTTGAGGACTCGGCGACCCAGTACTTC. Amino acid sequence: CASSFEDSATQYF. V and J are TRBV28 and TRBJ2-5; D might be TRBD2 (5 bases). Trimming stripped 3 bases from V and 7 bases from J, with 12 bases between. This CDR3 region has 13 residues. Germline assignment: CDR1 MDHEN and CDR2 SYDVKM.

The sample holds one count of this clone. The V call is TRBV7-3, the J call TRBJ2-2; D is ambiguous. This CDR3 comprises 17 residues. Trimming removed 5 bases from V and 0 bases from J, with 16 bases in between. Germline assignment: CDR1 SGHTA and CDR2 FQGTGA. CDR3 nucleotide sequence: TGTGCCAGCAGCCCCAATTTCGTACGCGCGAACACCGGGGAGCTGTTTTTT. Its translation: CASSPNFVRANTGELFF.

The CDR3 nucleotides read TGCGCCAGCAGCCCGAGGACAGGGGAGAGCCAAGAGACCCAGTACTTC. Amino acids: CASSPRTGESQETQYF. The rearrangement uses TRBV4-1 and TRBJ2-5; the match to TRBD1 covers 9 bases. Germline V gene lookup returns CDR1 MGHRA and CDR2 YSYEKL. With 4 bases clipped from V and 1 base from J, the junction kept 7 bases outside the gene matches. The CDR3 runs 16 residues.

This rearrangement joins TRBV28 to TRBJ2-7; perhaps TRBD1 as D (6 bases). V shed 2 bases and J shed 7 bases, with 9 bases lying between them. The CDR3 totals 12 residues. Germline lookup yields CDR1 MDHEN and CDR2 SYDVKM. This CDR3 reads CASSLGQREQYF. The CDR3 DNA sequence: TGTGCCAGCAGTTTAGGACAGAGGGAGCAGTACTTC.

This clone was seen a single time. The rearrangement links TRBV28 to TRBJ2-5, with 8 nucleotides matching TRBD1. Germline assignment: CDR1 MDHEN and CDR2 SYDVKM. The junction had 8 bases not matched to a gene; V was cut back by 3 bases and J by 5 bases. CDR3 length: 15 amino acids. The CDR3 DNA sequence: TGTGCCAGCAGTTTTTTAGACAGGGGTGTGGAGACCCAGTACTTC. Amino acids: CASSFLDRGVETQYF.

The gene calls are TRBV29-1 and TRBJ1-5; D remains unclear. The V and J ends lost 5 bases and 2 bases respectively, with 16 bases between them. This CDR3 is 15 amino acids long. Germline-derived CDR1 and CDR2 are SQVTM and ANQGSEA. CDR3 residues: CSVQIAGVGNQPQHF. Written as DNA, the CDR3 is TGCAGCGTTCAGATCGCTGGGGTTGGCAATCAGCCCCAGCATTTT. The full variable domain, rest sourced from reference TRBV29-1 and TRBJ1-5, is SAVISQKPSRDICQRGTSLTIQCQVDSQVTMMFWYRQQPGQSLTLIATANQGSEATYESGFVIDKFPISRPNLTFSTLTVSNMSPEDSSIYLCSVQIAGVGNQPQHFGDGTRLSIL.

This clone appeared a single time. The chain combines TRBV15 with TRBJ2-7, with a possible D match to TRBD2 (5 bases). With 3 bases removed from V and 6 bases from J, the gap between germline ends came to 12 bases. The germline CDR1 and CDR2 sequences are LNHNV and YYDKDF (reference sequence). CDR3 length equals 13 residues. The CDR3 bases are TGTGCCACCAGCAGGGAAACTAGTACCGAGCAGTACTTC. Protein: CATSRETSTEQYF.

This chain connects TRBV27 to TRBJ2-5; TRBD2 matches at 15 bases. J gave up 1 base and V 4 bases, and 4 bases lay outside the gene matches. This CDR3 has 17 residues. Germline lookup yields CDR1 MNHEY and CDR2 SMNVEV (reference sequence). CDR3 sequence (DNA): TGTGCCAGCAGTTCCGGGACTAGCGGGAGGTCCCAAGAGACCCAGTACTTC. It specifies CASSSGTSGRSQETQYF.